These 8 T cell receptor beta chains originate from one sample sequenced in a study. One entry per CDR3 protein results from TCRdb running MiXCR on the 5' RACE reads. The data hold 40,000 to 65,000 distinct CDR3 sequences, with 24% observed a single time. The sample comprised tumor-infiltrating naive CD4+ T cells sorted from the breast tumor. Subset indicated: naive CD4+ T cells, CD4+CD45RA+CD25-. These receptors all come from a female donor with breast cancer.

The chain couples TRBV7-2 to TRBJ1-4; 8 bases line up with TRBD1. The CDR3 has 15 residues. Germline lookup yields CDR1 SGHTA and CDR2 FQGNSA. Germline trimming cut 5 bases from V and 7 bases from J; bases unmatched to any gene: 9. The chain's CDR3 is CASSPRTGWGEKLFF. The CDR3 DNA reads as TGTGCCAGCAGCCCAAGGACAGGGTGGGGTGAAAAACTGTTTTTT.

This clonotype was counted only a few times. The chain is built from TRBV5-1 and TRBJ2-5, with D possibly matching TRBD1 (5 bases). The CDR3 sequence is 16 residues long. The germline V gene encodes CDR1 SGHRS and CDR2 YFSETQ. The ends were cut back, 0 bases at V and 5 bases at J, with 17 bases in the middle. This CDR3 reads CASSLGVQGSRETQYF. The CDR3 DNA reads TGCGCCAGCAGCTTGGGGGTCCAGGGATCCAGGGAGACCCAGTACTTC. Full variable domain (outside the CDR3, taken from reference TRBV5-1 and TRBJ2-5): KAGVTQTPRYLIKTRGQQVTLSCSPISGHRSVSWYQQTPGQGLQFLFEYFSETQRNKGNFPGRFSGRQFSNSRSEMNVSTLELGDSALYLCASSLGVQGSRETQYFGPGTRLLVL.

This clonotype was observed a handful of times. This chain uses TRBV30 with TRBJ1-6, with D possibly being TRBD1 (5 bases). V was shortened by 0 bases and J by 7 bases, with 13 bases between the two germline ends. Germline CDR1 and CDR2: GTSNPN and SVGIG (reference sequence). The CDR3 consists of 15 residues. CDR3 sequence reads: CAWSVKGLSNSPLHF. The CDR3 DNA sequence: TGTGCCTGGAGTGTGAAGGGGTTGTCAAATTCACCCCTCCACTTT.

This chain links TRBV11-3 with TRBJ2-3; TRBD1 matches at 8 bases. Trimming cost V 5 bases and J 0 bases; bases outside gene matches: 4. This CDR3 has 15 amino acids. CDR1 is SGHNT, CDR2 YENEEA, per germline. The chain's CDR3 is CASSRRQGSTDTQYF. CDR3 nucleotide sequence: TGTGCCAGCAGCCGAAGACAGGGGAGCACAGATACGCAGTATTTT.

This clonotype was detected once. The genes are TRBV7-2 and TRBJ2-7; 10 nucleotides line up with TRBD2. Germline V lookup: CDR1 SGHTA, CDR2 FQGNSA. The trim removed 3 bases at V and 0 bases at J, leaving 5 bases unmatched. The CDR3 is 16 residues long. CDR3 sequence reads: CASSFRAGGSSYEQYF. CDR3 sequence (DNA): TGTGCCAGCAGCTTCAGAGCGGGGGGGAGCTCCTACGAGCAGTACTTC.

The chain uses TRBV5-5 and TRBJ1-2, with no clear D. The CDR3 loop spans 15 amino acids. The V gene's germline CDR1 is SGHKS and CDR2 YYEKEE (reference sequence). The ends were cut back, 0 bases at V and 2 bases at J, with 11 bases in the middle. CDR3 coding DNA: TGTGCCAGCAGCTTGGAGTATCCGAGGAACTATGGCTACACCTTC. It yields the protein CASSLEYPRNYGYTF.

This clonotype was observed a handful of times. CDR3: CASSLRTQNTDTQYF. CDR3 coding DNA: TGCGCCAGCAGCCTGCGGACTCAAAACACAGATACGCAGTATTTT. This sequence joins TRBV5-1 and TRBJ2-3, with D perhaps matching TRBD2 (5 bases). V was shortened by 4 bases and J by 2 bases, with 14 bases between the two germline ends. This CDR3 has 15 residues. Germline V gene lookup returns CDR1 SGHRS and CDR2 YFSETQ.

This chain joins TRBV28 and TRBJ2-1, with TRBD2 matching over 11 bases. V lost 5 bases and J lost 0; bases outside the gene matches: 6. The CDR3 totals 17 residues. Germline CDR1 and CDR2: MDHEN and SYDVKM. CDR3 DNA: TGTGCCAGCAGTGACCCGGGACTAGCGGTCTCCTACAATGAGCAGTTCTTC. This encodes CASSDPGLAVSYNEQFF.